The present T cell receptor (beta chain) was sequenced within a study of T cells in women clearing cervical HPV infection. For the study at large: Case blood was drawn when the lesion was first found; control blood after infection became undetectable. HLA type stays a possible confounder, typing being limited. Study-level points and caveats: TRBV6-7 relative abundance averaged approximately 0.1% in cases and under 0.2% in controls.

Turning to this clone: The antigen remains undetermined. The DNA ends 3 residues before the CDR3 does, and the rest of the CDR3 is filled in from the germline J gene.

The data were produced by immunoSEQ multiplex PCR, yet TCRdb's version contains in-frame clones alone and is incomplete. The specimen's table records 40,000 to 55,000 clones. Each participant carried one incident cervical HPV16 infection only. The germline V and J ends were trimmed by 0 bases and 4 bases, with 14 bases remaining between them. Germline V CDR1 and CDR2: MGHRA, YSYEKL. The CDR3 runs 16 residues. This chain links TRBV4-1 with TRBJ2-3; weak D call: TRBD1 (6 bases). Sequencing was done on a sample of blood buffy coat. This clonotype was obtained from a woman between 18 and 69 years old with a cervical HPV16 infection that either progressed to CIN3+ or cleared (not recorded which). The CDR3 bases that were read are TGCGCCAGCAGCCAAGACGGACAGCCCTTATCAGATACG. It encodes CASSQDGQPLSDT. The entire CDR3 is CASSQDGQPLSDTQYF.